This TCR beta chain is from a study of blood T cell repertoires in COVID-19. Overall study context: Acute and convalescent COVID-19 specimens originated in the United States, Italy and Spain. Sources were T cells, B-cell-depleted T cells, or PBMCs; the material itself was cDNA or gDNA.

Authors' analysis steps: Amplifying reference gene primers gave estimates of nucleated cell counts. Sequencing used immunoSEQ multiplex PCR; TCRdb keeps in-frame clones, though not all of them. The V and J calls and clone size are taken from that table; D and trimming were inferred from the DNA. The table lists a few hundred thousand clones, about 85% of them singletons. The CDR3 contains 13 residues. The J segment lost 2 bases and the V segment lost 8 bases, leaving 4 bases of the junction unmatched. Germline V gene data show CDR1 as SGHRS and CDR2 as YFSETQ. The sample consisted of peripheral blood. This sequence joins TRBV5-1 and TRBJ2-7; TRBD2 aligns across 10 bases. The clonotype originates from a man between 18 and 35 years old with active or convalescent COVID-19. The CDR3 bases are TGCGCCAGGGTACTAGCGGGAACCTACGAGCAGTACTTC. This gives the protein CARVLAGTYEQYF.